Listed below are T cell receptor beta chains from one sample, sequenced in a study of tumor-infiltrating lymphocytes in oesophageal squamous cell carcinoma. TCRdb passed the PCR reads through MiXCR, listing each CDR3 protein once. The repertoire holds some 10,000 distinct CDR3 sequences, with over 50% as singletons. Sequencing was performed on esophageal tumor tissue. The receptors shown here come from a male donor with esophageal squamous cell carcinoma. Both conserved end residues are part of each CDR3. Fields, in order: clone size, D gene, V gene, J gene, CDR3 DNA, CDR3 protein. D genes are given only for firm matches. Part of the rows lack a size; the others show once, few, many or a class for expanded clones.

NA	TRBD2	TRBV7-2	TRBJ2-7	TGTGCCAGCAGCCGACTAGCGTCGGGCGAGCAGTACTTC	CASSRLASGEQYF
NA	NA	TRBV7-3	TRBJ2-3	TGTGCCAGCAGCTCCAGGGGGGGCTTGACAGATACGCAGTATTTT	CASSSRGGLTDTQYF
few	NA	TRBV7-2	TRBJ2-6	TGTGCCAGCAGCTTCGGGGTTAGCTCTGGGGCCAACGTCCTGACTTTC	CASSFGVSSGANVLTF
NA	TRBD1	TRBV7-6	TRBJ2-5	TGTGCCAGCAGCTTCGACAGGGACAATGAGCAGTACTTC	CASSFDRDNEQYF
many	NA	TRBV12-3/TRBV12-4	TRBJ2-7	TGTGCCAGCAGTTTCGGCTCAGGGCAGTCCTACGAGCAGTACTTC	CASSFGSGQSYEQYF
NA	NA	TRBV11-2	TRBJ2-6	TGTGCCAGCAGCCTACCCCCAGGGCTTTGGGCCAACGTCCTGACTTTC	CASSLPPGLWANVLTF
NA	NA	TRBV10-3	TRBJ1-2	TGTGCCATCAGGCAAGCAGGATCTAACTATGGCTACACCTTC	CAIRQAGSNYGYTF
NA	TRBD2	TRBV7-6	TRBJ2-5	TGTGCCAGCAGCTTAAGTTTATGGACTAGCGGGGCGAACAAAGAGACCCAGTACTTC	CASSLSLWTSGANKETQYF
many	NA	TRBV7-2	TRBJ2-7	TGTGCCAGCAGCCTCACATACGAGCAGTACTTC	CASSLTYEQYF
NA	TRBD2	TRBV11-1	TRBJ2-1	TGTGCCAGCAGCTTAAGACTAGCGGGGGGGTCCTACAATGAGCAGTTCTTC	CASSLRLAGGSYNEQFF
NA	NA	TRBV12-3/TRBV12-4	TRBJ1-1	TGTGCCAGCAGTTTACCGGACACTGAAGCTTTCTTT	CASSLPDTEAFF
NA	NA	TRBV6-5	TRBJ2-1	TGTGCCAGCAGTTACTCGAGAGGGACCGATGAGCAGTTCTTC	CASSYSRGTDEQFF
NA	NA	TRBV10-3	TRBJ2-5	TGTGCCATCAGTGAAACAGGGGCCGGGGGGACCCAGTACTTC	CAISETGAGGTQYF
once	NA	TRBV28	TRBJ2-6	TGTGCCAGCAGGCCAACCAGGACAGACTTTTCTTCTGGGGCCAACGTCCTGACTTTC	CASRPTRTDFSSGANVLTF